A selection of T cell receptor beta chains follows, all from one sample in a study of T cell changes during pregnancy in multiple sclerosis. The data were produced by immunoSEQ multiplex PCR, yet TCRdb's version contains in-frame clones alone and is incomplete. The sample shows roughly 53,000 clones, approximately 92% of them seen only once. Here the sequenced sample was CD4+ T cells from peripheral blood mononuclear cells, taken in the third trimester of pregnancy. Every receptor here comes from a female donor with multiple sclerosis, enrolled in a pregnancy study. CDR3s include the opening cysteine and the closing phenylalanine or tryptophan. A D gene is named only where the DNA matches it firmly. Rows may omit the clone size; those that give it use once, few, many or a size class.

TRBV29-1	NA	TRBJ2-6	NA	TGCAGCGTTGGGTGGAGCTCTGGGGCCAACGTCCTGACTTTC	CSVGWSSGANVLTF
TRBV21-1	NA	TRBJ2-7	NA	TGTGCCAGCAGCAAACTGCGGGAGGGCTACTACGAGCAGTACTTC	CASSKLREGYYEQYF
TRBV9	once	TRBJ2-5	TRBD2	TGTGCCAGCAGCGTAGGACTAGCGGGAATTGAGACCCAGTACTTC	CASSVGLAGIETQYF
TRBV15	NA	TRBJ2-1	TRBD2	TGTGCCACCAGCCCTGTCGGTAGCGGGAGGATATACAATGAGCAGTTCTTC	CATSPVGSGRIYNEQFF
TRBV6-1	NA	TRBJ1-5	NA	TGTGCCAGCAGCGCGGGGGGGAATCAGCCCCAGCATTTT	CASSAGGNQPQHF
TRBV7-2	NA	TRBJ2-7	TRBD2	TGTGCCAGCAGCCACAGCGGGACGGACTACGAGCAGTACTTC	CASSHSGTDYEQYF
TRBV19	NA	TRBJ1-3	TRBD1	TGTGCCAGTAGTACTGGGACAGCAAGCTCTGGAAACACCATATATTTT	CASSTGTASSGNTIYF
TRBV6-9	NA	TRBJ2-7	NA	TGCCCCTCCTACGAGCAGTACTTC	CPSYEQYF
TRBV28	NA	TRBJ2-1	NA	TGTGCCAGCAGTCTTGGGCCCTTCAATGAGCAGTTCTTC	CASSLGPFNEQFF
TRBV6-1	few	TRBJ1-4	NA	TGTGCCAGCTTGGGTCAGCGGGGGGAAAAACTGTTTTTT	CASLGQRGEKLFF
TRBV19	NA	TRBJ2-5	TRBD2	TGTGCCAGTAGTACGGGACTAGCGGGAGAAGGGGAAGAGACCCAGTACTTC	CASSTGLAGEGEETQYF
TRBV7-3	NA	TRBJ2-3	TRBD2	TGTGCCAGCAGCCGAAGCGGGGGACGAGATACGCAGTATTTT	CASSRSGGRDTQYF
TRBV14	NA	TRBJ2-2	TRBD2	TGTGCCAGCAGCACAAGGAGCGGGAGGACCGGGGAGCTGTTTTTT	CASSTRSGRTGELFF
TRBV19	NA	TRBJ1-1	NA	TGTGCCAGTAGTAGGTTGGGCAGCATGAACACTGAAGCTTTCTTT	CASSRLGSMNTEAFF
TRBV19	once	TRBJ2-1	NA	TGTGCCACCCAATATTCCCAGGACTCATACAATGAGCAGTTCTTC	CATQYSQDSYNEQFF
TRBV4-1	once	TRBJ2-5	TRBD2	TGCGCCAGCAGCCAAGATAGCGGGCTGTGGGAGACCCAGTACTTC	CASSQDSGLWETQYF
TRBV9	NA	TRBJ2-5	NA	TGTGCCAGCAGCACGGGGGAGACCCAGTACTTC	CASSTGETQYF
TRBV15	NA	TRBJ1-5	NA	TGTGCCACCAGCAGTGGGCAGGGGATGAGGAACAATCAGCCCCAGCATTTT	CATSSGQGMRNNQPQHF
TRBV18	NA	TRBJ1-1	TRBD1	TGTGCCAGCGACAGGGGCCCGAACACTGAAGCTTTCTTT	CASDRGPNTEAFF
TRBV7-2	NA	TRBJ2-3	NA	TGTGCCAGCAGCTTAGGACTCAGCACAGATACGCAGTATTTT	CASSLGLSTDTQYF
TRBV28	NA	TRBJ1-5	TRBD1	TGTGCCAGCAGTTTGACAGGGGGTAGTCAGCCCCAGCATTTT	CASSLTGGSQPQHF
TRBV6-1	NA	TRBJ2-7	NA	TGTGCCAGCAGTGGGGGGCCGAGAAAGAGCTACGAGCAGTACTTC	CASSGGPRKSYEQYF
TRBV27	NA	TRBJ2-1	TRBD1	TGTGCCAGCAGTTTATTGGCAGGGGGCTCCTACAATGAGCAGTTCTTC	CASSLLAGGSYNEQFF
TRBV19	NA	TRBJ2-7	NA	TGTGCCAGTAGTTTGGGACATACGAGTGAGCAGTACTTC	CASSLGHTSEQYF
TRBV7-9	NA	TRBJ1-5	NA	TGTGCCAGCAGCTTCGAATCGCCTTCCTCGGGGCAGCCCCAGCATTTT	CASSFESPSSGQPQHF
TRBV11-3	NA	TRBJ2-1	TRBD2	TGTGCCAGCAGCTTCGCAGCGGGATACAATGAGCAGTTCTTC	CASSFAAGYNEQFF
TRBV27	NA	TRBJ1-2	NA	TGTGCCAGCAGTTCCTATCAGGGATCGGGCTATGGCTACACCTTC	CASSSYQGSGYGYTF
TRBV6-5	once	TRBJ2-7	TRBD1	TGTGCCAGCAGCCTCTTGGGGACAGGGCGCTACGAGCAGTACTTC	CASSLLGTGRYEQYF
TRBV7-8	once	TRBJ2-2	TRBD1	TGTGCCAGCAGCTACGGGACAGGGGGCAGCACCGGGGAGCTGTTTTTT	CASSYGTGGSTGELFF
TRBV9	NA	TRBJ2-2	NA	TGTGCCAGCAGCCAGACGGCAGGGCTCGACACCGGGGAGCTGTTTTTT	CASSQTAGLDTGELFF
TRBV18	NA	TRBJ1-5	NA	TGTGCCAGCTCACAATCGGGGCAGCCCCAGCATTTT	CASSQSGQPQHF
TRBV6-1	NA	TRBJ2-3	NA	TGTGCCAGCAGTGCCGTCGGAGATACGCAGTATTTT	CASSAVGDTQYF
TRBV27	NA	TRBJ2-2	NA	TGTGCCAGCAGTTTAGAATACAGGGTGGCCGGGGAGCTGTTTTTT	CASSLEYRVAGELFF
TRBV4-2	NA	TRBJ2-2	NA	TGTGCCAGCAGCCAAGATCTTCCTGGGGAGCTGTTTTTT	CASSQDLPGELFF
TRBV28	NA	TRBJ2-7	TRBD1	TGTGCCAGCAATCCGCCGGACAGGGACGACGAGCAGTACTTC	CASNPPDRDDEQYF
TRBV5-1	NA	TRBJ2-2	TRBD1	TGCGCCAGCAGCTCACAGGGGACCGGGGAGCTGTTTTTT	CASSSQGTGELFF
TRBV6-5	NA	TRBJ2-1	NA	TGTGCCAGCAGTTACCGCTCAGCCCCAACCGGAGGGGAGCAGTTCTTC	CASSYRSAPTGGEQFF
TRBV9	NA	TRBJ1-4	NA	TGTGCCAGCAGCGCCTTCCAGGGGATGGAGGAAAAACTGTTTTTT	CASSAFQGMEEKLFF
TRBV27	NA	TRBJ2-7	NA	TGTGCCAGCAGCACATTAGGAGGGTACGAGCAGTACTTC	CASSTLGGYEQYF
TRBV10-3	NA	TRBJ2-4	NA	TGTGCCATCAGTGCCTCATCAAGCGACATTCAGTACTTC	CAISASSSDIQYF
TRBV27	NA	TRBJ1-2	NA	TGTGCCAGCAGGAGGGGGACCTCAACATCGGGATATGGCTACACCTTC	CASRRGTSTSGYGYTF